This is a list of T cell receptor beta chains from one sample in a study of naive and memory T cell subsets. In TCRdb, the UMI-ligation and nested PCR reads were re-called with MiXCR into one record per CDR3 protein. Found here are approximately 82,000 distinct CDR3 sequences, approximately 6.5% of them singletons; the top ten hold 1.5% to 2%. The specimen was central memory CD4+ T cells from blood. These receptors all stem from a human donor in good health. The CDR3 runs from the conserved cysteine through the conserved F or W. The size field is filled for only some rows; it gives once, few, many or a size class.

few,TRBV2,TRBJ1-2,CASILGDGGYTF
-,TRBV12-3/TRBV12-4,TRBJ2-2,CASRLSSNTGELFF
-,TRBV29-1,TRBJ2-7,CSVRWSYEQYF
many,TRBV28,TRBJ2-7,CASRALSEQYF
many,TRBV30,TRBJ2-6,CAWTAYSGANVLTF
-,TRBV3-1,TRBJ1-2,CASSNRYGYTF
few,TRBV3-1,TRBJ2-5,CASGNTVGETQYF
many,TRBV20-1,TRBJ2-7,CSARRGMGEQYF
few,TRBV11-2,TRBJ2-2,CASSRGTGDGGELFF
-,TRBV2,TRBJ2-5,CALSGSQETQYF
few,TRBV6-4,TRBJ2-6,CASKPSQTGANVLTF
-,TRBV24-1,TRBJ2-6,CATSVAGSGANVLTF
many,TRBV28,TRBJ1-1,CASSLQGRTEAFF
many,TRBV5-4,TRBJ2-3,CASRDQTDTQYF
many,TRBV18,TRBJ1-1,CASSPRQSANTEAFF